This TCR beta chain emerged from a study of blood T cell repertoires in COVID-19. The overall study: Donors in the United States, Italy and Spain gave samples during acute or convalescent COVID-19. The cDNA or gDNA used as material had been derived from T cells, B-cell-depleted T cells, or PBMCs.

The authors' processing: The assay estimated nucleated cells by amplifying reference gene primers. Clones were read by immunoSEQ multiplex PCR, and TCRdb kept only the in-frame ones, dropping some. That table supplies the V and J calls and clone size; D and trimming were determined from the DNA. The sample includes about 400,000 clones, more than 85% seen only once; the top ten take about 2.9%. V lost 5 bases, J lost 10 bases, and 15 bases lay in between. The CDR3 runs 14 residues. The germline V gene encodes CDR1 SGHTA and CDR2 FQGNSA. The TCR sequence derives from a human donor in a cohort sampled during active COVID-19. The chain is built from TRBV7-2 and TRBJ1-6; perhaps TRBD1 as D (5 bases). The sample was peripheral blood. The CDR3 DNA sequence: TGTGCCAGCAGCCCCAGGGCCATAGGGTCACCCCTCCACTTT. Translation gives CASSPRAIGSPLHF.